These 32 T cell receptor beta chains came from one sample sequenced in a study of cytomegalovirus exposure and HLA in healthy donors. In the PCR, 60 Vbeta and 13 Jbeta primers were used. Only in-frame clones appear in the TCRdb table, and some are missing; sequencing was by immunoSEQ multiplex PCR. The sample shows more than 150,000 clones, around 80% of them seen only once. Sequenced material: PBMCs. These TCRs come from a girl aged 10-17 years in good health and CMV-seropositive.

The V call is TRBV13, the J call TRBJ1-2, with D perhaps matching TRBD1 (5 bases). CDR3 length: 17 residues. V was clipped by 6 bases and J by 0 bases, with 20 bases between them. Germline CDR1 PRHDT, CDR2 FYEKMQ (reference sequence). The CDR3 bases are TGTGCCAGCAGACTGTTGAGCTTCAGGGATTCTAACTATGGCTACACCTTC. It is translated as CASRLLSFRDSNYGYTF.

The chain joins TRBV9 to TRBJ2-1; the D gene is possibly TRBD2 (5 bases). The CDR3 extends over 14 amino acids. Trimming removed 3 bases from V and 3 bases from J, with 10 bases in between. Germline CDR1 reads SGDLS; CDR2 reads YYNGEE. The CDR3 here is CASSAGGSYNEQFF. The CDR3 DNA reads as TGTGCCAGCAGCGCCGGAGGAAGCTACAATGAGCAGTTCTTC.

J is TRBJ1-3 and V is TRBV30; 9 bases map to TRBD1. The germline gives CDR1 GTSNPN, CDR2 SVGIG (reference sequence). This CDR3 comprises 15 residues. V trimming: 4 bases; J trimming: 2 bases; junction bases outside the gene matches: 6. In nucleotides, the CDR3 is TGTGCCTGGAACGGCCGGACAGGGGCTGGAAACACCATATATTTT. Protein product: CAWNGRTGAGNTIYF.

This chain uses TRBV4-3 with TRBJ1-2; D not certain. Germline V gene sequence: CDR1 LGHNA, CDR2 YSLEER. V was cut by 0 bases and J by 6 bases, with 11 bases left in between. The CDR3 spans 14 residues. The CDR3 region is CASSQDLPGDGYTF. The CDR3 DNA is TGCGCCAGCAGCCAAGATTTACCCGGGGATGGCTACACCTTC.

The rearrangement links TRBV27 to TRBJ2-1, with 9 bases aligning to TRBD2. The germline V gene has CDR1 MNHEY and CDR2 SMNVEV (reference sequence). The CDR3 sequence is 17 residues long. V lost 7 bases, J lost 1 base, and 11 bases stayed unmatched. CDR3 in amino acids: CASIATGLAWSYNEQFF. CDR3 DNA sequence: TGTGCCAGCATTGCCACCGGACTAGCGTGGTCCTACAATGAGCAGTTCTTC.

V and J are TRBV6-8 and TRBJ2-1; 7 bases align to TRBD2. Per germline, CDR1 MNHGY and CDR2 SAAAGT. This CDR3 has 14 amino acids. V was clipped by 5 bases and J by 1 base; unmatched bases: 2. The CDR3 sequence: CASSLADSYNEQFF. The CDR3, as DNA: TGTGCCAGCAGTCTAGCGGATTCCTACAATGAGCAGTTCTTC.

The J gene is TRBJ2-1, the V gene TRBV30, with D hard to call. Germline CDR1 GTSNPN, CDR2 SVGIG (reference sequence). V shed 2 bases and J shed 8 bases, with 7 bases lying between them. This CDR3 has 11 residues. CDR3 loop: CAWSQLDEQFF. CDR3 DNA: TGTGCCTGGAGTCAACTGGATGAGCAGTTCTTC.

The rearrangement joins TRBV5-1 to TRBJ1-2, with D tentatively TRBD1 (6 bases). The ends were cut back, 2 bases at V and 5 bases at J, with 7 bases in the middle. The germline V gene encodes CDR1 SGHRS and CDR2 YFSETQ. The CDR3 is 12 amino acids. CDR3 amino acids: CASSLQGYGYTF. In DNA, the CDR3 is TGCGCCAGCAGCTTACAGGGTTATGGCTACACCTTC.

This clone was detected once. The J gene is TRBJ2-7, the V gene TRBV29-1; the D gene is possibly TRBD1 (6 bases). Germline values: CDR1 SQVTM, CDR2 ANQGSEA. The CDR3 loop spans 12 amino acids. With 8 bases removed from V and 2 bases from J, the gap between germline ends came to 13 bases. In DNA, the CDR3 is TGCAGCTTGATGACAGGTACCTACGAGCAGTACTTC. Amino acids: CSLMTGTYEQYF.

The chain is built from TRBV29-1 and TRBJ1-2, with a weak D call TRBD1 (6 bases). CDR3 length: 13 residues. V dropped 4 bases and J dropped 4 bases, with 13 bases sitting between them. Looked up from germline, CDR1 is SQVTM and CDR2 is ANQGSEA. CDR3 protein: CSVVVGGGYGYTF. The CDR3 DNA reads TGCAGCGTTGTCGTTGGGGGCGGCTATGGCTACACCTTC.

This clone is a singleton in its sample. The V call is TRBV5-6, the J call TRBJ1-2; 7 bases match TRBD1. Germline CDR1 reads SGHDT; CDR2 reads YYEEEE. J lost 4 bases, V lost 4 bases, and 10 bases had no gene match. There are 15 residues in the CDR3. The CDR3 region has the DNA TGTGCCAGCAGCCCCTACCCGACAGGGACCTATGGCTACACCTTC. It is translated as CASSPYPTGTYGYTF.

The chain combines TRBV29-1 with TRBJ2-3, with D maybe TRBD2 (7 bases). V was pared by 3 bases and J by 5 bases, with 21 bases between. Germline V gene data show CDR1 as SQVTM and CDR2 as ANQGSEA. This CDR3 comprises 16 residues. The DNA of the CDR3 is TGCAGCGTTGATTCTGCGCCGGGGGGCGCGGAAGATACGCAGTATTTT. Translation gives CSVDSAPGGAEDTQYF.

V and J are TRBV10-1 and TRBJ2-1; D ambiguous. The CDR3 is 13 residues long. Trimming took off 0 bases at V and 9 bases at J, with 9 bases between the two ends. Germline assignment: CDR1 WNHNN and CDR2 SYGVQD (reference sequence). The CDR3 reads CASSESRSREQFF. CDR3 coding DNA: TGCGCCAGCAGTGAGTCGCGTAGCCGTGAGCAGTTCTTC.

This chain links TRBV5-4 with TRBJ2-4, with D perhaps TRBD1 (5 bases). Germline values: CDR1 SGHNT, CDR2 YYREEE (reference sequence). CDR3 size: 15 residues. Trimming took 4 bases from V and 5 from J, leaving 16 bases between them. CDR3: CASSPSPGWENIQYF. CDR3 DNA: TGTGCCAGCAGCCCGAGCCCAGGGTGGGAAAACATTCAGTACTTC.

V is TRBV29-1 and J is TRBJ1-1; 7 nucleotides align to TRBD1. Germline values: CDR1 SQVTM, CDR2 ANQGSEA. V shed 4 bases, J shed 2 bases, and the junction held 10 bases outside the gene matches. This CDR3 spans 15 amino acids. The CDR3 DNA reads as TGCAGCGTTGTCGGCAGGGGGATAGGAAACACTGAAGCTTTCTTT. This codes for CSVVGRGIGNTEAFF.

The chain carries TRBV28 and TRBJ1-1, with 10 bases matching TRBD1. V lost 6 bases, J lost 3 bases, and 10 bases stayed unmatched. CDR3 length equals 16 residues. The germline V gene encodes CDR1 MDHEN and CDR2 SYDVKM. The CDR3 loop reads CASRSDRGPRYTEAFF. CDR3 sequence (DNA): TGTGCCAGCAGATCCGACAGGGGGCCTAGGTACACTGAAGCTTTCTTT.

This clone was detected only once. The rearrangement uses TRBV6-5 and TRBJ2-7, with 7 positions matching TRBD2. This CDR3 has 15 residues. Losses at the gene ends were 6 bases for V and 0 bases for J; bases not matched to a gene: 8. The germline CDR1 and CDR2 sequences are MNHEY and SVGAGI. CDR3: CASREAGGSSYEQYF. DNA for the CDR3: TGTGCCAGCAGAGAGGCTGGCGGGAGCTCCTACGAGCAGTACTTC.

The rearrangement uses TRBV19 and TRBJ2-1, with D perhaps matching TRBD1 (6 bases). Deletions cut 5 bases from V and 4 bases from J, with 12 bases between. The V gene's germline CDR1 is LNHDA and CDR2 SQIVND (reference sequence). This CDR3 is built from 14 residues. CDR3 sequence reads: CASSPGTQYNEQFF. The DNA for the CDR3 is TGTGCCAGTAGTCCCGGGACACAATACAATGAGCAGTTCTTC.

In its sample, this clone was seen a few times. The chain couples TRBV2 to TRBJ2-3; TRBD2 aligns across 7 bases. CDR1 SNHLY and CDR2 FYNNEI come from the germline V gene. V dropped 7 bases and J dropped 14; count of bases not matched to a gene: 18. CDR3 length equals 14 residues. CDR3 sequence reads: CASTPGAGSGNRYF. In nucleotides, the CDR3 is TGTGCCAGCACTCCCGGAGCAGGGAGCGGGAACCGGTATTTT.

V usage is TRBV9 and J usage is TRBJ2-1, with unresolved D. The V end was cut by 0 bases, the J end by 4 bases, with 11 bases between. The CDR3 extends over 15 amino acids. Per germline, CDR1 SGDLS and CDR2 YYNGEE. The CDR3 DNA is TGTGCCAGCAGCGTAGGAAGTTTCAGGTACAATGAGCAGTTCTTC. It is translated as CASSVGSFRYNEQFF.

This clone was seen only a few times. This chain uses TRBV10-3 with TRBJ2-1; tentatively, D is TRBD2 (5 bases). The CDR3 is made up of 16 amino acids. V lost 0 bases and J 4 bases, leaving 13 bases between the germline ends. CDR1 is ENHRY and CDR2 is SYGVKD in the germline V gene. CDR3 nucleotides: TGTGCCATCAGTGAGTCTCGGGGTCAGACTTACAATGAGCAGTTCTTC. Its translation is CAISESRGQTYNEQFF.

The chain joins TRBV5-1 to TRBJ2-1; 8 bases are a match to TRBD2. The length of the CDR3 is 17 residues. V was pared by 4 bases and J by 8 bases, with 17 bases of the junction left unmatched. Germline V lookup: CDR1 SGHRS, CDR2 YFSETQ. The CDR3: CASSSRRAGDTRDEQFF. CDR3 DNA sequence: TGCGCCAGCAGCAGCCGACGAGCGGGAGACACAAGGGATGAGCAGTTCTTC.

V and J are TRBV27 and TRBJ1-1, with D possibly TRBD1 on 6 matching bases. Germline CDR1 is MNHEY and CDR2 is SMNVEV (reference sequence). V lost 4 bases and J 9 bases, leaving 15 bases between the germline ends. This CDR3 comprises 13 residues. The CDR3 sequence: CASSSITGKQAFF. CDR3 nucleotide sequence: TGTGCCAGCAGTTCCATTACAGGGAAGCAAGCTTTCTTT.

The V call is TRBV10-3, the J call TRBJ2-1; 13 bases align to TRBD2. The CDR3 runs 17 residues. Germline loops: CDR1 ENHRY, CDR2 SYGVKD. V gave up 7 bases and J gave up 7 bases; unmatched junction bases: 13. CDR3 coding DNA: TGTGCCATCACCGGGACTAGCGGGACCCTCCCCCCGAATGAGCAGTTCTTC. Amino acids: CAITGTSGTLPPNEQFF.

This chain joins TRBV2 and TRBJ1-2, with D perhaps TRBD1 (5 bases). This CDR3 spans 12 amino acids. CDR1 SNHLY and CDR2 FYNNEI come from the germline V gene. V was shortened by 3 bases and J by 8 bases, with 10 bases between the two germline ends. The CDR3 is CASSDDSRGYTF. Written as DNA, the CDR3 is TGTGCCAGCAGTGATGACAGTAGAGGCTACACCTTC.

This chain uses TRBV5-1 with TRBJ2-7; possible D gene TRBD2, 5 bases. The V and J ends lost 0 bases and 2 bases respectively, with 12 bases between them. Germline loops: CDR1 SGHRS, CDR2 YFSETQ. The CDR3 length is 15 residues. This chain's CDR3 is CASSLADGGPYEQYF. Written as DNA, the CDR3 is TGCGCCAGCAGCTTGGCGGATGGCGGGCCCTACGAGCAGTACTTC.

J is TRBJ1-2 and V is TRBV30; 8 nucleotides agree with TRBD1. The trim removed 7 bases at V and 7 bases at J, leaving 11 bases unmatched. This CDR3 comprises 13 residues. Germline lookup yields CDR1 GTSNPN and CDR2 SVGIG (reference sequence). The CDR3: CAFPGGPRSGYTF. CDR3 bases: TGTGCCTTCCCAGGGGGCCCCCGGTCTGGCTACACCTTC. Supplemented by reference TRBV30 and TRBJ1-2, the full variable domain reads SQTIHQWPATLVQPVGSPLSLECTVEGTSNPNLYWYRQAAGRGLQLLFYSVGIGQISSEVPQNLSASRPQDRQFILSSKKLLLSDSGFYLCAFPGGPRSGYTFGSGTRLTVV.

The J gene is TRBJ2-7, the V gene TRBV18; 7 nucleotides line up with TRBD2. Germline V lookup: CDR1 KGHSH, CDR2 LQKENI. V shed 0 bases and J 2 bases; nucleotides not matched to a gene: 7. The CDR3 sequence is 16 residues long. Here the CDR3 DNA reads TGTGCCAGCTCACCACCGACCGGGCTAGCGGCCTACGAGCAGTACTTC. It specifies CASSPPTGLAAYEQYF.

The chain has TRBV4-3 and TRBJ1-1; no clear D gene. The CDR3 sequence is 14 residues long. Germline assignment: CDR1 LGHNA and CDR2 YSLEER. The ends were cut back, 3 bases at V and 1 base at J, with 9 bases in the middle. The CDR3 bases are TGCGCCAGCAGCCAGGAGATAGGGAACACTGAAGCTTTCTTT. Protein: CASSQEIGNTEAFF.

This clone was recorded once. The J gene is TRBJ2-7, the V gene TRBV5-6; maybe TRBD1 (6 bases). V dropped 2 bases and J dropped 6 bases, with 15 bases sitting between them. The germline gives CDR1 SGHDT, CDR2 YYEEEE. The CDR3 is 14 amino acids. CDR3 residues: CASSFPMQGREQYF. Written as DNA, the CDR3 is TGTGCCAGCAGCTTCCCAATGCAGGGGCGCGAGCAGTACTTC.

This sequence joins TRBV30 and TRBJ2-5; D gene uncertain. The germline CDR1 and CDR2 sequences are GTSNPN and SVGIG (reference sequence). CDR3 size: 11 residues. V lost 3 bases and J 10 bases, leaving 12 bases between the germline ends. The CDR3 reads CAWSDILDQYF. DNA of the CDR3: TGTGCCTGGAGCGACATATTGGACCAGTACTTC.

The chain combines TRBV19 with TRBJ2-1; TRBD2 agrees at 8 bases. Germline V gene sequence: CDR1 LNHDA, CDR2 SQIVND (reference sequence). V lost 7 bases, J lost 6 bases, and 5 bases stayed unmatched. CDR3 length equals 13 residues. DNA for the CDR3: TGTGCCAGTAAGCGGGAGTGGGGCAATGAGCAGTTCTTC. It encodes CASKREWGNEQFF.